This T cell receptor (beta chain) derives from a study of T-cell memory formation after mild COVID-19. With respect to this clonotype: What it recognizes is unknown.

Study findings and constraints: The study found balanced CD4/CD8 in clones contracting day 15 to 85 and a CD4+ lean in later expanders. Clonal second-wave expansions that peaked on day 37 had unconfirmed SARS-CoV-2 specificity. Memory sampled before infection contained some responding clones, suggesting cross-reactive memory joined.

After 5'RACE with constant-segment primers, TCR alpha and TCR beta cDNA libraries carrying sample barcodes and UMIs were obtained. TCRdb called the 5' RACE reads again in MiXCR, with one record for every CDR3 protein. Among 250,000 to 350,000 distinct CDR3 sequences listed, approximately 20% were seen once. This receptor was identified in a man younger than 35 who had mild COVID-19 (a few samples of this study predate the infection). Cell type and time point are not known. The sequencing input was PBMCs or a T cell subset sorted from them (not recorded which).

CDR3 sequence: CASKGTVSSYEQYF. The CDR3 DNA follows: TGTGCCAGCAAGGGGACAGTGAGCTCCTACGAGCAGTACTTC. The chain is built from TRBV6-1 and TRBJ2-7; 7 bases align to TRBD1. This CDR3 contains 14 residues. Trimming removed 7 bases from V and 0 bases from J; junction bases left unmatched: 6. Germline V lookup: CDR1 MNHNS, CDR2 SASEGT.